A selection of T cell receptor beta chains follows, all from one sample in a study of early T cells in non-severe SARS-CoV-2 infection. Using its own MiXCR run on the 5' RACE reads, TCRdb lists one record per CDR3 protein. The table lists 45,000 to 65,000 distinct CDR3 sequences, roughly 12% of them singletons. This material consisted of whole blood, taken at baseline. Receptors originate from an adult who was a healthcare worker with PCR-confirmed SARS-CoV-2 infection or an uninfected control (not recorded which). The CDR3 runs from the conserved cysteine through the conserved F or W. A D gene is named only where the DNA matches it firmly. Expanded clones get a size class; other rows say once, few or many, or leave the size out.

d_gene: TRBD1; abundance: few; j_gene: TRBJ1-4; v_gene: TRBV3-1; CDR3aa: CASSDTGADEKLFF; CDR3nt: TGTGCCAGCAGCGATACAGGGGCAGATGAAAAACTGTTTTTT
d_gene: .; abundance: few; j_gene: TRBJ2-2; v_gene: TRBV7-2; CDR3aa: CASSLLPGPSTGELFF; CDR3nt: TGTGCCAGCAGCTTACTCCCGGGACCTTCCACCGGGGAGCTGTTTTTT
d_gene: .; abundance: .; j_gene: TRBJ1-1; v_gene: TRBV7-8; CDR3aa: CASSLLVSTEAFF; CDR3nt: TGTGCCAGCAGCTTACTAGTGAGCACTGAAGCTTTCTTT
d_gene: TRBD2; abundance: few; j_gene: TRBJ2-3; v_gene: TRBV7-2; CDR3aa: CASSGRLAGPDTQYF; CDR3nt: TGTGCCAGCAGCGGACGACTAGCGGGACCAGATACGCAGTATTTT
d_gene: TRBD2; abundance: few; j_gene: TRBJ2-7; v_gene: TRBV7-8; CDR3aa: CASSLGTSGIREQYF; CDR3nt: TGTGCCAGCAGCTTAGGGACTAGCGGGATTCGCGAGCAGTACTTC
d_gene: .; abundance: many; j_gene: TRBJ2-1; v_gene: TRBV4-2; CDR3aa: CASSRLTGSSYNEQFF; CDR3nt: TGTGCCAGCAGCCGGTTGACGGGGAGCTCCTACAATGAGCAGTTCTTC
d_gene: .; abundance: many; j_gene: TRBJ1-6; v_gene: TRBV6-5; CDR3aa: CASSSPGALPLFTPVQPLHF; CDR3nt: TGTGCCAGCAGTTCCCCGGGGGCCTTACCCTTATTCACCCCGGTACAGCCCCTCCACTTT
d_gene: .; abundance: .; j_gene: TRBJ1-1; v_gene: TRBV5-1; CDR3aa: CASSLGPTNTEAFF; CDR3nt: TGCGCCAGCAGCTTGGGACCGACGAACACTGAAGCTTTCTTT
d_gene: .; abundance: many; j_gene: TRBJ1-1; v_gene: TRBV14; CDR3aa: CASSQDLGGEAFF; CDR3nt: TGTGCCAGCAGCCAAGATTTGGGGGGTGAAGCTTTCTTT
d_gene: TRBD2; abundance: .; j_gene: TRBJ2-7; v_gene: TRBV6-2/TRBV6-3; CDR3aa: CASLPGASGTYEQYF; CDR3nt: TGTGCCAGCCTTCCCGGGGCTAGCGGAACCTACGAGCAGTACTTC
d_gene: .; abundance: few; j_gene: TRBJ2-7; v_gene: TRBV6-2/TRBV6-3; CDR3aa: CASSYRLEQYF; CDR3nt: TGTGCCAGCAGTTACCGCCTCGAGCAGTACTTC
d_gene: TRBD2; abundance: .; j_gene: TRBJ2-5; v_gene: TRBV5-1; CDR3aa: CASRTGGIQETQYF; CDR3nt: TGCGCCAGCAGAACGGGGGGGATCCAAGAGACCCAGTACTTC
d_gene: TRBD1; abundance: few; j_gene: TRBJ2-7; v_gene: TRBV6-6; CDR3aa: CASSHGQVNYEQYF; CDR3nt: TGTGCCAGCAGCCACGGACAGGTTAATTACGAGCAGTACTTC
d_gene: .; abundance: .; j_gene: TRBJ1-3; v_gene: TRBV10-2; CDR3aa: CASRDEKVGNTIYF; CDR3nt: TGCGCCAGCAGAGACGAAAAAGTTGGAAACACCATATATTTT
d_gene: TRBD1; abundance: many; j_gene: TRBJ1-5; v_gene: TRBV10-3; CDR3aa: CAISEDRGSQPQHF; CDR3nt: TGTGCCATCAGTGAGGACAGGGGGAGTCAGCCCCAGCATTTT
d_gene: .; abundance: .; j_gene: TRBJ1-2; v_gene: TRBV12-3/TRBV12-4; CDR3aa: CASSPDVVYGYTF; CDR3nt: TGTGCCAGCAGTCCCGACGTAGTCTATGGCTACACCTTC
d_gene: TRBD2; abundance: .; j_gene: TRBJ2-7; v_gene: TRBV7-6; CDR3aa: CASSLTSGRADEQYF; CDR3nt: TGTGCCAGCAGCCTAACTAGCGGGAGAGCTGACGAGCAGTACTTC
d_gene: .; abundance: many; j_gene: TRBJ1-3; v_gene: TRBV2; CDR3aa: CASNPTADSGNTIYF; CDR3nt: TGTGCCAGCAACCCGACAGCTGACTCTGGAAACACCATATATTTT
d_gene: .; abundance: .; j_gene: TRBJ2-3; v_gene: TRBV7-9; CDR3aa: CASSPHPGRTDTQYF; CDR3nt: TGTGCCAGCAGCCCCCACCCAGGGCGCACAGATACGCAGTATTTT
d_gene: .; abundance: few; j_gene: TRBJ1-6; v_gene: TRBV21-1; CDR3aa: CASSKGGSLLHF; CDR3nt: TGTGCCAGCAGCAAAGGGGGCAGTCTCCTCCACTTT
d_gene: .; abundance: .; j_gene: TRBJ2-1; v_gene: TRBV29-1; CDR3aa: CSVEDSKGNEQFF; CDR3nt: TGCAGCGTTGAAGACAGTAAGGGGAATGAGCAGTTCTTC
d_gene: .; abundance: .; j_gene: TRBJ2-2; v_gene: TRBV11-2; CDR3aa: CASSPRGGNTGELFF; CDR3nt: TGTGCCAGCAGCCCGCGTGGGGGGAACACCGGGGAGCTGTTTTTT
d_gene: .; abundance: .; j_gene: TRBJ1-1; v_gene: TRBV5-1; CDR3aa: CASSLVEDTEAFF; CDR3nt: TGCGCCAGCAGCTTGGTGGAGGACACTGAAGCTTTCTTT